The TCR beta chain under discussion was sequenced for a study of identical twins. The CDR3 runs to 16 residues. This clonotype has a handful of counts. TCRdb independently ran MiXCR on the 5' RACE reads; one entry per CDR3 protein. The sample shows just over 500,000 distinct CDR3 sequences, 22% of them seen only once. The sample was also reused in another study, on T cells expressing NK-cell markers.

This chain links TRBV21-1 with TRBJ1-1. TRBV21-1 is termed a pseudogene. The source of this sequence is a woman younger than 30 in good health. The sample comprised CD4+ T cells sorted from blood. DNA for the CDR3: TGTGCCAGCAGCCTTAGCGGAGGGGGATTGAACACTGAAGCTTTCTTT. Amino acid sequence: CASSLSGGGLNTEAFF.